The rows below give T cell receptor beta chains drawn from one sample of a study of shared clonotypes between healthy human individuals. Libraries were prepared by immunoSEQ multiplex PCR; TCRdb keeps only in-frame clonotypes and omits some of them. There are some 1.5 million clones in the sample; around 95% occur only once, and over 1% lies in the top ten. The specimen sequenced was naive CD4+ T cells sorted from blood. These receptor sequences come from a man aged 25 to 40 in good health. Both conserved end residues are part of each CDR3. D genes are given only for firm matches. Clone size is shown for a subset of rows, as once, few, many or a class of expanded clone.

abundance: NA
v_gene: TRBV29-1
j_gene: TRBJ1-5
d_gene: NA
CDR3nt: TGCAGCGTTGCGACCTCAGGTCAGCCCCAGCATTTT
CDR3aa: CSVATSGQPQHF

abundance: NA
v_gene: TRBV5-4
j_gene: TRBJ2-1
d_gene: TRBD1
CDR3nt: TGTGCCAGCAGCTCGTGGGGGACAGTCTACAATGAGCAGTTCTTC
CDR3aa: CASSSWGTVYNEQFF

abundance: NA
v_gene: TRBV15
j_gene: TRBJ2-5
d_gene: NA
CDR3nt: TGTGCCACCAGCAGAGATCCGAAGGAGACCCAGTACTTC
CDR3aa: CATSRDPKETQYF

abundance: NA
v_gene: TRBV7-3
j_gene: TRBJ2-3
d_gene: NA
CDR3nt: TGTGCCAGCAGCTCCCCGTATGGTACGCAGTATTTT
CDR3aa: CASSSPYGTQYF

abundance: NA
v_gene: TRBV18
j_gene: TRBJ2-5
d_gene: NA
CDR3nt: TGTGCCAGCTCACCAATAACAGGGTCGTGGGAGACCCAGTACTTC
CDR3aa: CASSPITGSWETQYF

abundance: NA
v_gene: TRBV30
j_gene: TRBJ2-7
d_gene: TRBD1
CDR3nt: TGTGCCTGGAGGGACAGGAACTACGAGCAGTACTTC
CDR3aa: CAWRDRNYEQYF

abundance: NA
v_gene: TRBV5-4
j_gene: TRBJ2-3
d_gene: NA
CDR3nt: TGTGCCAGCAGCTGGGAGCCCCCGCGCGCAGATACGCAGTATTTT
CDR3aa: CASSWEPPRADTQYF

abundance: NA
v_gene: TRBV6-5
j_gene: TRBJ2-3
d_gene: NA
CDR3nt: TGTGCCAGCAGTTATAGTACGAATCGGTATACGCAGTATTTT
CDR3aa: CASSYSTNRYTQYF

abundance: NA
v_gene: TRBV7-9
j_gene: TRBJ1-4
d_gene: NA
CDR3nt: TGTGCCAGCAGCTTAGGCGGAGTTGCAACTAATGAAAAACTGTTTTTT
CDR3aa: CASSLGGVATNEKLFF

abundance: NA
v_gene: TRBV5-6
j_gene: TRBJ1-6
d_gene: NA
CDR3nt: TGTGCCAGCAGCTTTAGTCAGGGGATGAGGAATTCACCCCTCCACTTT
CDR3aa: CASSFSQGMRNSPLHF

abundance: NA
v_gene: TRBV5-4
j_gene: TRBJ2-5
d_gene: TRBD1
CDR3nt: TGTGCCAGCAGCTTGCTCGACAGGGACCAAGAGACCCAGTACTTC
CDR3aa: CASSLLDRDQETQYF

abundance: NA
v_gene: TRBV6-6
j_gene: TRBJ2-1
d_gene: NA
CDR3nt: TGTGCCAGCAGTTATGAAGGGGACTTTCGCGGTGAGCAGTTCTTC
CDR3aa: CASSYEGDFRGEQFF

abundance: NA
v_gene: TRBV6-6
j_gene: TRBJ2-1
d_gene: TRBD2
CDR3nt: TGTGCCAGCAGTTACGGGACTAGCGGATTAAGTGAGCAGTTCTTC
CDR3aa: CASSYGTSGLSEQFF

abundance: once
v_gene: TRBV28
j_gene: TRBJ2-7
d_gene: TRBD2
CDR3nt: TGTGCCAGCAGTTTACTCCGGGAGGGCCGGTACGAGCAGTACTTC
CDR3aa: CASSLLREGRYEQYF

abundance: NA
v_gene: TRBV18
j_gene: TRBJ2-5
d_gene: TRBD1
CDR3nt: TGTGCCAGCTCACTCGACTCCGGGACAGGGGCGCAAGAGACCCAGTACTTC
CDR3aa: CASSLDSGTGAQETQYF

abundance: NA
v_gene: TRBV19
j_gene: TRBJ2-5
d_gene: TRBD2
CDR3nt: TGTGCCAGTAGTATATCGACTAGCGGAATGTACCAAGAGACCCAGTACTTC
CDR3aa: CASSISTSGMYQETQYF

abundance: NA
v_gene: TRBV6-5
j_gene: TRBJ1-2
d_gene: TRBD1
CDR3nt: TGTGCCAGCAGTGGTGGGACAGGGAGGAACTATGGCTACACCTTC
CDR3aa: CASSGGTGRNYGYTF

abundance: NA
v_gene: TRBV6-1
j_gene: TRBJ1-1
d_gene: NA
CDR3nt: TGTGCCAGCAGTGTTCTCGGAGGGGCGGAGTCTATTTTCACTGAAGCTTTCTTT
CDR3aa: CASSVLGGAESIFTEAFF

abundance: NA
v_gene: TRBV6-1
j_gene: TRBJ1-2
d_gene: NA
CDR3nt: TGTGCCAGCAGTCCAAAGTTTTCCTATGGCTACACCTTC
CDR3aa: CASSPKFSYGYTF

abundance: once
v_gene: TRBV4-3
j_gene: TRBJ2-7
d_gene: TRBD2
CDR3nt: TGCGCCAGCAGCCAAGATCTTATACCGGGACTAGCGGGAGAATTGAAGGGAGACGAGCAGTACTTC
CDR3aa: CASSQDLIPGLAGELKGDEQYF

abundance: NA
v_gene: TRBV7-9
j_gene: TRBJ2-7
d_gene: TRBD1
CDR3nt: TGTGCCAGCAGCCGGACCGGGACAGGGCCACCTGGACTCTACGAGCAGTACTTC
CDR3aa: CASSRTGTGPPGLYEQYF

abundance: NA
v_gene: TRBV2
j_gene: TRBJ2-7
d_gene: TRBD1
CDR3nt: TGTGCCAGCAGAGAGGGACAGGGGGCTTTCAAGCAGTACTTC
CDR3aa: CASREGQGAFKQYF

abundance: NA
v_gene: TRBV9
j_gene: TRBJ2-7
d_gene: TRBD2
CDR3nt: TGTGCCAGCAGCGTTGCGGTAGCGGGAGTTTACGAGCAGTACTTC
CDR3aa: CASSVAVAGVYEQYF

abundance: NA
v_gene: TRBV5-8
j_gene: TRBJ1-4
d_gene: NA
CDR3nt: TGTGCCAGCAGGGGGGTCGGAATTGCAACTAATGAAAAACTGTTTTTT
CDR3aa: CASRGVGIATNEKLFF

abundance: NA
v_gene: TRBV5-1
j_gene: TRBJ2-1
d_gene: NA
CDR3nt: TGCGCCAGCAGCTTCGGTCCTCTGGGCCCCTACAATGAGCAGTTCTTC
CDR3aa: CASSFGPLGPYNEQFF

abundance: NA
v_gene: TRBV5-1
j_gene: TRBJ1-1
d_gene: NA
CDR3nt: TGCGCCAGCAGTTCCGACATGAACACTGAAGCTTTCTTT
CDR3aa: CASSSDMNTEAFF

abundance: NA
v_gene: TRBV14
j_gene: TRBJ2-1
d_gene: NA
CDR3nt: TGTGCCAGCAGCCTGCGACAGGTCTACAATGAGCAGTTCTTC
CDR3aa: CASSLRQVYNEQFF

abundance: NA
v_gene: TRBV9
j_gene: TRBJ2-7
d_gene: NA
CDR3nt: TGTGCCAGCAGCCCTGAAGGGAATAGAGCAAGCGAGCAGTACTTC
CDR3aa: CASSPEGNRASEQYF

abundance: NA
v_gene: TRBV2
j_gene: TRBJ2-1
d_gene: NA
CDR3nt: TGTGCCAGCAAGGGGGGGGCCTACAATGAGCAGTTCTTC
CDR3aa: CASKGGAYNEQFF

abundance: NA
v_gene: TRBV11-2
j_gene: TRBJ2-2
d_gene: NA
CDR3nt: TGTGCCAGCAGCTTAGATCGCCTTAGCGGAGCGGGCGGGGAGCTGTTTTTT
CDR3aa: CASSLDRLSGAGGELFF

abundance: NA
v_gene: TRBV12-5
j_gene: TRBJ1-1
d_gene: NA
CDR3nt: TGTGCTAGTAGACTATGGGGGGGAAAAGGTGAAGCTTTCTTT
CDR3aa: CASRLWGGKGEAFF

abundance: NA
v_gene: TRBV7-2
j_gene: TRBJ2-7
d_gene: NA
CDR3nt: TGTGCCAGCAGCTTAGATGGGACCTCCTACGAGCAGTACTTC
CDR3aa: CASSLDGTSYEQYF

abundance: NA
v_gene: TRBV6-1
j_gene: TRBJ2-5
d_gene: TRBD1
CDR3nt: TGTGCCAGCAGCGGGGACAGGGGGCCAGAGACCCAGTACTTC
CDR3aa: CASSGDRGPETQYF

abundance: NA
v_gene: TRBV10-2
j_gene: TRBJ2-3
d_gene: NA
CDR3nt: TGCGCCAGCAGTGATGAGGCCGGGGTCGGACCGGATACGCAGTATTTT
CDR3aa: CASSDEAGVGPDTQYF

abundance: once
v_gene: TRBV18
j_gene: TRBJ1-2
d_gene: NA
CDR3nt: TGTGCCAGCTCAAAAAACAGGGAAGGCCTACTTACCTATGGCTACACCTTC
CDR3aa: CASSKNREGLLTYGYTF